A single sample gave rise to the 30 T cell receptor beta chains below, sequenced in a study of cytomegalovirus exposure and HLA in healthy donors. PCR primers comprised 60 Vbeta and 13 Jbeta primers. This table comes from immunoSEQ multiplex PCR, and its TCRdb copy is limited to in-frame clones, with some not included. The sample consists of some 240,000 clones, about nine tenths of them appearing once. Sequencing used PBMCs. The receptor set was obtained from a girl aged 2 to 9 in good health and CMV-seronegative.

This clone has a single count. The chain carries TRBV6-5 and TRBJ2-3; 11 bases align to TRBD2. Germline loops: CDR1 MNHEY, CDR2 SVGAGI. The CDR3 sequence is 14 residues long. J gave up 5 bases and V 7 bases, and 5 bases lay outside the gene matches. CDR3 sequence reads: CASKSLAGGDTQYF. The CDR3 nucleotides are TGTGCCAGCAAGAGCCTAGCGGGGGGAGATACGCAGTATTTT.

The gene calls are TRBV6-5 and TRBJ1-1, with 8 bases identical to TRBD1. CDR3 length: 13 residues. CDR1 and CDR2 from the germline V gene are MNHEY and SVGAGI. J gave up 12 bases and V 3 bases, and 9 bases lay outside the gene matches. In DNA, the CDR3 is TGTGCCAGCAGTTATTCTCAGGGGGCGCGAACTTTCTTT. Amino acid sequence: CASSYSQGARTFF.

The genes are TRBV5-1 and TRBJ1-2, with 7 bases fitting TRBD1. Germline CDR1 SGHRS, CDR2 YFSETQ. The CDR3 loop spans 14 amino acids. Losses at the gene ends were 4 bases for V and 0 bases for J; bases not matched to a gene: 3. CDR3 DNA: TGCGCCAGCAGCCCGGACAGGCCTAACTATGGCTACACCTTC. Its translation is CASSPDRPNYGYTF.

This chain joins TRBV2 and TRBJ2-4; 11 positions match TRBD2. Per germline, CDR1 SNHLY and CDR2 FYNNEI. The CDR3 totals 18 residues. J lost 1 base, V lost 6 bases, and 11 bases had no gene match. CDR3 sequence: CASSGRLAGGMAKNIQYF. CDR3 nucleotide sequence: TGTGCCAGCAGCGGGCGGCTAGCGGGAGGTATGGCCAAAAACATTCAGTACTTC. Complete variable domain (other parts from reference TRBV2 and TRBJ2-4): EPEVTQTPSHQVTQMGQEVILRCVPISNHLYFYWYRQILGQKVEFLVSFYNNEISEKSEIFDDQFSVERPDGSNFTLKIRSTKLEDSAMYFCASSGRLAGGMAKNIQYFGAGTRLSVL.

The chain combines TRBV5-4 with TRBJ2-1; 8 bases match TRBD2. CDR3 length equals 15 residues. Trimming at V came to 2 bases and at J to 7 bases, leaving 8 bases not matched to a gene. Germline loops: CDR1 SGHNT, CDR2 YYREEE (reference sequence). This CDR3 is CASSFLGREVNEQFF. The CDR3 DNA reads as TGTGCCAGCAGCTTCCTGGGGCGGGAGGTAAATGAGCAGTTCTTC. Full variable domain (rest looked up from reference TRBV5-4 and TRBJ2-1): ETGVTQSPTHLIKTRGQQVTLRCSSQSGHNTVSWYQQALGQGPQFIFQYYREEENGRGNFPPRFSGLQFPNYSSELNVNALELDDSALYLCASSFLGREVNEQFFGPGTRLTVL.

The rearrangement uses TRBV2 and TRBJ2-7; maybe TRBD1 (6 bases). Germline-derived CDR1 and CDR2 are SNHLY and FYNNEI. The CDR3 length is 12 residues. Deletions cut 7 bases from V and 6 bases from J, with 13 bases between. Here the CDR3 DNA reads TGTGCCAGCAAAATAGGACAGACCGAGCAGTACTTC. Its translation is CASKIGQTEQYF.

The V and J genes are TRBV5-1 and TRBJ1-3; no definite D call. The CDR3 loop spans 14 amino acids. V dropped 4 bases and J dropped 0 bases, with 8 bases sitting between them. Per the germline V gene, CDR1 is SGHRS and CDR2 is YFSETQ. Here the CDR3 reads CASSPSISGNTIYF. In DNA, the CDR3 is TGCGCCAGCAGCCCCTCTATCTCTGGAAACACCATATATTTT.

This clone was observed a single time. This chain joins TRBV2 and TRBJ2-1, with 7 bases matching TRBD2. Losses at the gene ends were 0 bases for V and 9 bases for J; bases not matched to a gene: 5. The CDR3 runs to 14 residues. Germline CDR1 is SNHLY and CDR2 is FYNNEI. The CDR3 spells CASSEALRGGEQFF. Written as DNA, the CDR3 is TGTGCCAGCAGTGAAGCGCTTCGCGGGGGTGAGCAGTTCTTC.

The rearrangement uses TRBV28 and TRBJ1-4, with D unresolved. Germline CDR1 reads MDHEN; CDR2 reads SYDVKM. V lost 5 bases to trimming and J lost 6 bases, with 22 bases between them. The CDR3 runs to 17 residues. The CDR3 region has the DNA TGTGCCAGCAGTCTACCACCTGGAGGGATGGATTATGAAAAACTGTTTTTT. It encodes CASSLPPGGMDYEKLFF.

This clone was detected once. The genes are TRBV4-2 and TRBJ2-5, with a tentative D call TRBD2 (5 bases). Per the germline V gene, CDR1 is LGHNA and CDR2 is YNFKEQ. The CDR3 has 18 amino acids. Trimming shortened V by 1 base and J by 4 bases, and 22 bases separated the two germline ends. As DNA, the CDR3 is TGTGCCAGCAGCCAAGTTCTTACTAGTCGTGTAACCCTAGAGACCCAGTACTTC. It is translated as CASSQVLTSRVTLETQYF.

CDR3 in amino acids: CATGDGGELFF. CDR3 in DNA: TGTGCGACAGGGGATGGCGGGGAGCTGTTTTTT. The V gene is TRBV30, the J gene TRBJ2-2; 8 bases match TRBD1. The CDR3 is 11 residues long. Germline V gives CDR1 GTSNPN, CDR2 SVGIG (reference sequence).

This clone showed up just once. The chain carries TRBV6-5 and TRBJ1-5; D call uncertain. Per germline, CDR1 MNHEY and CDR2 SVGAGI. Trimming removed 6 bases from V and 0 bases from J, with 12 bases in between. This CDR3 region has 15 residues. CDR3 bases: TGTGCCAGCAGCCCCGCGGGAGGTAGCAATCAGCCCCAGCATTTT. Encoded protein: CASSPAGGSNQPQHF.

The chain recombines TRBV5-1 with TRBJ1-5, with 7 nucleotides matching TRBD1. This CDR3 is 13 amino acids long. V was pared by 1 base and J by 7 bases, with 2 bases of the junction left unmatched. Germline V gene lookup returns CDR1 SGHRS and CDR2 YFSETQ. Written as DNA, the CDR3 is TGCGCCAGCAGCTTGACAGGGGTACAGCCCCAGCATTTT. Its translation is CASSLTGVQPQHF.

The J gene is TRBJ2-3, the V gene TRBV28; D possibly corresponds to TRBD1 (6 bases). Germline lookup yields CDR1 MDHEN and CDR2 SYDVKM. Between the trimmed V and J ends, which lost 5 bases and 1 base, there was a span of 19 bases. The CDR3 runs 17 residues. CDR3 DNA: TGTGCCAGCAGTCCTCGGACAGCATCACTGCGCACAGATACGCAGTATTTT. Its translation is CASSPRTASLRTDTQYF. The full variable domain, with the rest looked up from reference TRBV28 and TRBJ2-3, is DVKVTQSSRYLVKRTGEKVFLECVQDMDHENMFWYRQDPGLGLRLIYFSYDVKMKEKGDIPEGYSVSREKKERFSLILESASTNQTSMYLCASSPRTASLRTDTQYFGPGTRLTVL.

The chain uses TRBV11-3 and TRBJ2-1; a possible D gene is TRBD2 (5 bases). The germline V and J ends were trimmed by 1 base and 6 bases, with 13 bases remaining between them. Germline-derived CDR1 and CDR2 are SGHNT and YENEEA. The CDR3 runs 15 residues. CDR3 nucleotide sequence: TGTGCCAGCAGCTTAGGGTCCCTAGAGGGCAATGAGCAGTTCTTC. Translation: CASSLGSLEGNEQFF.

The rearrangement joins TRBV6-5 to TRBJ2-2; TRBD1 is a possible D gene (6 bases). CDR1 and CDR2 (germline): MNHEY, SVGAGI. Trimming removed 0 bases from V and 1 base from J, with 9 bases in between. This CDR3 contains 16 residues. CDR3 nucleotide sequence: TGTGCCAGCAGTTACTCGAACAGGGAGAACACCGGGGAGCTGTTTTTT. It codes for CASSYSNRENTGELFF.

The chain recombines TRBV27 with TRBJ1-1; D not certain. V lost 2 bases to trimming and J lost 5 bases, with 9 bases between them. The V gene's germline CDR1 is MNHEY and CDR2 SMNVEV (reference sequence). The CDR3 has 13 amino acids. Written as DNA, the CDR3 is TGTGCCAGCAGTTTAGGTACCGGGACTGAAGCTTTCTTT. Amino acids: CASSLGTGTEAFF.

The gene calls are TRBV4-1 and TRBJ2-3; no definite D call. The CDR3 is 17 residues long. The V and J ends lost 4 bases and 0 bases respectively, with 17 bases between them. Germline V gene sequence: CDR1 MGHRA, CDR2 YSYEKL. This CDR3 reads CASSPIEVTPSTDTQYF. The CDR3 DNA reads TGCGCCAGCAGCCCCATAGAGGTCACTCCTAGCACAGATACGCAGTATTTT.

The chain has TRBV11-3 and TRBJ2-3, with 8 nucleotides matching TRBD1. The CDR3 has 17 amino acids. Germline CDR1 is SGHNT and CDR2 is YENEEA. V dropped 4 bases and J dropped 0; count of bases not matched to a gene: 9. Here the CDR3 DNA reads TGTGCCAGCAGCTCCCGTGGACAGGGAGTGAGCACAGATACGCAGTATTTT. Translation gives CASSSRGQGVSTDTQYF.

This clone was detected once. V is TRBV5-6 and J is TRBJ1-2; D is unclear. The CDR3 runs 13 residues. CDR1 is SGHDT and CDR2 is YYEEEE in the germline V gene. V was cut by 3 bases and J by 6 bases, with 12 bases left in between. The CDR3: CASSSGSADGYTF. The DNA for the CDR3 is TGTGCCAGCAGCTCCGGGTCGGCGGATGGCTACACCTTC.

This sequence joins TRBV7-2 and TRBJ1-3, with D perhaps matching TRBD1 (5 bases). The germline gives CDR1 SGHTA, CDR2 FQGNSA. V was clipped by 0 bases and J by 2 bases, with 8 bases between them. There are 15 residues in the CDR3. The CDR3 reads CASSLAWGAGNTIYF. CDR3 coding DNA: TGTGCCAGCAGCTTAGCATGGGGGGCTGGAAACACCATATATTTT.

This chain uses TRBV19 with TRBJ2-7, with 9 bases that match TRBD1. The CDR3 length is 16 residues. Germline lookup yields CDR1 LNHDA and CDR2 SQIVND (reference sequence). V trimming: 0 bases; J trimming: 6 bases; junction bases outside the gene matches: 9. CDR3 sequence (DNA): TGTGCCAGTAGTATAGATCCTGGACAGGGGAGAGGCGAGCAGTACTTC. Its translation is CASSIDPGQGRGEQYF.

The CDR3, as DNA: TGTGCCTGGAGTGGACAGGGGGTGAATCAGCCCCAGCATTTT. This gives the protein CAWSGQGVNQPQHF. The chain uses TRBV30 and TRBJ1-5, with 9 bases that match TRBD1. This CDR3 comprises 14 residues. V shed 1 base, J shed 4 bases, and the junction held 2 bases outside the gene matches. Germline CDR1 is GTSNPN and CDR2 is SVGIG (reference sequence).

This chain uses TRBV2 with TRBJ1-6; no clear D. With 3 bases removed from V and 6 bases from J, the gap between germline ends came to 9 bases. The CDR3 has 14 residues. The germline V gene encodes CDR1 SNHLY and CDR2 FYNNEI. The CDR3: CASSEQVVNSPLHF. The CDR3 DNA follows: TGTGCCAGCAGTGAGCAGGTAGTTAATTCACCCCTCCACTTT.

The CDR3 DNA sequence: TGCGCCAGCAGTGCAGGACACGATAATTCACCCCTCCACTTT. It is translated as CASSAGHDNSPLHF. The gene calls are TRBV10-1 and TRBJ1-6; perhaps TRBD1 as D (5 bases). The germline V gene encodes CDR1 WNHNN and CDR2 SYGVQD (reference sequence). The CDR3 has 14 amino acids. Trimming left V 4 bases short and J 5 bases short, with 9 bases between.

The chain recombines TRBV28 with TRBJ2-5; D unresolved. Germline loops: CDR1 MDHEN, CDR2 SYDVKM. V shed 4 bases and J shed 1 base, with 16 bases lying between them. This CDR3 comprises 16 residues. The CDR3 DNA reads TGTGCCAGCAGTTCCCCTCGCACCAAACTCCAAGAGACCCAGTACTTC. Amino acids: CASSSPRTKLQETQYF.

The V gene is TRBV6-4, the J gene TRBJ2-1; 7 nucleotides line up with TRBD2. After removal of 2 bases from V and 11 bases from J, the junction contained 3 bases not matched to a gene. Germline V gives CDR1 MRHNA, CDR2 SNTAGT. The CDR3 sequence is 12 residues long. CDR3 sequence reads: CASSDLSGKQFF. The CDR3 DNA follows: TGTGCCAGCAGTGACCTCAGCGGGAAGCAGTTCTTC.

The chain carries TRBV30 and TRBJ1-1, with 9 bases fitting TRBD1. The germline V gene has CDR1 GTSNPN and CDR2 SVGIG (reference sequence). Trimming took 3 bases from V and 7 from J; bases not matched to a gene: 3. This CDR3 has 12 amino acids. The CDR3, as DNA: TGTGCCTGGAGGGGGGACAGGGATGAAGCTTTCTTT. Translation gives CAWRGDRDEAFF.

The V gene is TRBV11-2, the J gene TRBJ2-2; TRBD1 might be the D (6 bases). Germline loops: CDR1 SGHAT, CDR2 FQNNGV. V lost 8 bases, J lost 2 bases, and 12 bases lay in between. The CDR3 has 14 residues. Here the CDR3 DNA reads TGTGCCAGCTGCGACAGGTCAAACACCGGGGAGCTGTTTTTT. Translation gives CASCDRSNTGELFF.

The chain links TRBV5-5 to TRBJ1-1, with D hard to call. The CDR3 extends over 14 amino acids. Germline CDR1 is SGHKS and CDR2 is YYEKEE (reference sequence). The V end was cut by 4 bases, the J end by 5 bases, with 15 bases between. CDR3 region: CASSPIQSRTEAFF. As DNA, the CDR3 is TGTGCCAGCAGCCCAATTCAGTCGCGGACTGAAGCTTTCTTT.